A single sample is the source of the 15 T cell receptor beta chains below, sequenced in a study of T cells in Graves' hyperthyroidism and ophthalmopathy. Researchers amplified the TCR beta CDR3 regions from RNA transcripts. TCR CDR3 regions were first amplified by RT-PCR with HTBI primers. MiXCR, run by TCRdb on the multiplex PCR reads, gives a single entry per CDR3 protein. The sample has about 290,000 distinct CDR3 sequences, about a sixth seen once; the top ten hold less than 70%. The sequenced material came from blood. These receptors were collected from a woman in her sixties or seventies with Graves' ophthalmopathy.

This clonotype was counted many times. This chain uses TRBV2 with TRBJ1-2; 8 nucleotides match TRBD1. The CDR3 length is 14 residues. Trimming cost V 6 bases and J 7 bases; bases outside gene matches: 10. Per the germline V gene, CDR1 is SNHLY and CDR2 is FYNNEI. CDR3 amino acids: CASSPDRTGLGYTF. The CDR3 bases are TGTGCCAGCAGCCCCGACCGGACAGGGCTTGGCTACACCTTC.

A remark on this clonotype: This may come from a read error, since a much larger clone is one base off. V is TRBV30 and J is TRBJ2-2; D perhaps matches TRBD1 (6 bases). The CDR3 runs to 13 residues. Trimming removed 5 bases from V and 4 bases from J, with 11 bases in between. Germline CDR1 is GTSNPN and CDR2 is SVGIG (reference sequence). The DNA of the CDR3 is TGTGCCTGGGGACAGTCATTCACCGGGGAGCTGTTTTTT. Protein sequence: CAWGQSFTGELFF.

V usage is TRBV20-1 and J usage is TRBJ2-1, with 12 bases identical to TRBD1. The germline CDR1 and CDR2 sequences are DFQATT and SNEGSKA (reference sequence). V was clipped by 6 bases and J by 6 bases; unmatched bases: 3. The CDR3 has 13 amino acids. CDR3 DNA: TGCAGTGCACCGGGACAGGGGGCCAATGAGCAGTTCTTC. Its protein is CSAPGQGANEQFF.

The V gene is TRBV4-3, the J gene TRBJ1-1; perhaps TRBD1 as D (5 bases). Germline V lookup: CDR1 LGHNA, CDR2 YSLEER. The CDR3 is 13 residues long. The V end lost 4 bases, the J end lost 11 bases, and 17 bases lay between the germline ends. Here the CDR3 reads CASSLVRGMRAFF. The CDR3 region has the DNA TGCGCCAGCAGCCTCGTGCGGGGGATGAGGGCTTTCTTT.

This clonotype has at least ten counts. This sequence joins TRBV29-1 and TRBJ2-1; D gene uncertain. Germline V gives CDR1 SQVTM, CDR2 ANQGSEA. The V end was cut by 2 bases, the J end by 7 bases, with 9 bases between. The CDR3 is 12 residues long. The CDR3 DNA follows: TGCAGCGTTGAACCCTCGAGGAATGAGCAGTTCTTC. Its protein is CSVEPSRNEQFF.

This clonotype was observed many times. The genes are TRBV10-3 and TRBJ1-1; the D gene is possibly TRBD1 (6 bases). Germline CDR1 is ENHRY and CDR2 is SYGVKD. The CDR3 is 16 residues long. The V gene lost 10 bases and the J gene lost 1 base, with 22 bases spanning the gap. The CDR3 DNA sequence: TGTGCCACCAGGGACACCCGGGGTACGACGAACACTGAAGCTTTCTTT. It translates to CATRDTRGTTNTEAFF.

This chain connects TRBV18 to TRBJ2-2; D ambiguous. The CDR3 contains 14 residues. V dropped 2 bases and J dropped 6 bases, with 10 bases sitting between them. Germline V lookup: CDR1 KGHSH, CDR2 LQKENI. DNA of the CDR3: TGTGCCAGCTCACCAATCATGGGGTCCGGGGAGCTGTTTTTT. This codes for CASSPIMGSGELFF.

This clonotype was seen only a few times. A much more abundant neighbour one base away suggests this may be a read error. The rearrangement joins TRBV20-1 to TRBJ1-1; tentative D call: TRBD1 (5 bases). Germline V lookup: CDR1 DFQATT, CDR2 SNEGSKA (reference sequence). CDR3 length: 14 residues. The CDR3 is CSAQFGTANTEASF. The CDR3 DNA reads as TGCAGTGCTCAATTTGGGACGGCGAACACTGAAGCTTCCTTT.

This chain uses TRBV5-1 with TRBJ2-5; 10 bases match TRBD2. J gave up 5 bases and V 4 bases, and 8 bases lay outside the gene matches. The length of the CDR3 is 15 residues. Germline V lookup: CDR1 SGHRS, CDR2 YFSETQ. As DNA, the CDR3 is TGCGCCAGCAGCGCACGAAGCGGGAGGGGCGAGACCCAGTACTTC. Residues: CASSARSGRGETQYF.

This clonotype was detected ten times or more. This chain connects TRBV18 to TRBJ2-3; TRBD1 matches 8 bases. The length of the CDR3 is 14 residues. Germline V lookup: CDR1 KGHSH, CDR2 LQKENI. After removal of 3 bases from V and 6 bases from J, the junction contained 5 bases not matched to a gene. The CDR3, as DNA: TGTGCCAGCTCACCCGGACAGGGCTTGGATACGCAGTATTTT. Its protein is CASSPGQGLDTQYF.

The chain joins TRBV20-1 to TRBJ1-1; D is ambiguous. The V end was cut by 3 bases, the J end by 2 bases, with 16 bases between. This CDR3 has 15 amino acids. Germline V lookup: CDR1 DFQATT, CDR2 SNEGSKA (reference sequence). The CDR3 region is CSARALSEINTEAFF. In DNA form, the CDR3 reads TGCAGTGCTAGGGCCCTCTCGGAAATAAACACTGAAGCTTTCTTT.

The sample holds many counts of this clonotype. This rearrangement joins TRBV6-2 or TRBV6-3 to TRBJ2-7; a possible D gene is TRBD2 (6 bases). V lost 7 bases, J lost 2 bases, and 15 bases lay in between. Germline CDR1 reads MNHEY; CDR2 reads SVGEGT. The CDR3 has 14 residues. CDR3 coding DNA: TGTGCCAGCAAGGGACGGGGGATAACCTACGAGCAGTACTTC. It encodes CASKGRGITYEQYF.

V usage is TRBV28 and J usage is TRBJ1-1; D unclear. CDR3 length: 15 residues. CDR1 MDHEN and CDR2 SYDVKM come from the germline V gene. Trimming took 4 bases from V and 1 from J, leaving 13 bases between them. The CDR3, as DNA: TGTGCCAGCAGTTCGCCGAGACTCAGGAACACTGAAGCTTTCTTT. It translates to CASSSPRLRNTEAFF.

The chain has TRBV2 and TRBJ1-2; D remains ambiguous. V was cut by 8 bases and J by 1 base, with 8 bases left in between. The germline V gene encodes CDR1 SNHLY and CDR2 FYNNEI. The CDR3 length is 12 residues. In DNA form, the CDR3 reads TGTGCCAGCTCCCCTTTTAACTATGGCTACACCTTC. Encoded protein: CASSPFNYGYTF.

This chain connects TRBV19 to TRBJ2-5; 13 positions agree with TRBD2. J lost 3 bases, V lost 2 bases, and 9 bases had no gene match. Germline CDR1 and CDR2: LNHDA and SQIVND (reference sequence). CDR3 size: 18 residues. As DNA, the CDR3 is TGTGCCAGTAGTATATCCTCGGGACTAGCGGGGTCAAAAGAGACCCAGTACTTC. This gives the protein CASSISSGLAGSKETQYF.